This T cell receptor (beta chain) appears in the sequencing data of a study of shared clonotypes between healthy human individuals. The CDR3 covers 13 residues. Per the germline V gene, CDR1 is MNHNS and CDR2 is SASEGT. V lost 6 bases to trimming and J lost 3 bases, with 10 bases between them. TCRdb's copy holds only in-frame clones and misses some; the assay was immunoSEQ multiplex PCR. The sample lists some 1.5 million clones; 95% to 99% were seen once. The sequenced sample consisted of naive CD4+ T cells sorted from blood. Subset of the sample: CD45RA+ positively selected. This TCR was recovered from a man aged 25 to 40 in good health. This chain joins TRBV6-1 and TRBJ2-3; tentative D call: TRBD1 (5 bases). The CDR3 DNA is TGTGCCAGCAGAGCTGGGGCGACAGATACGCAGTATTTT. It is translated as CASRAGATDTQYF.